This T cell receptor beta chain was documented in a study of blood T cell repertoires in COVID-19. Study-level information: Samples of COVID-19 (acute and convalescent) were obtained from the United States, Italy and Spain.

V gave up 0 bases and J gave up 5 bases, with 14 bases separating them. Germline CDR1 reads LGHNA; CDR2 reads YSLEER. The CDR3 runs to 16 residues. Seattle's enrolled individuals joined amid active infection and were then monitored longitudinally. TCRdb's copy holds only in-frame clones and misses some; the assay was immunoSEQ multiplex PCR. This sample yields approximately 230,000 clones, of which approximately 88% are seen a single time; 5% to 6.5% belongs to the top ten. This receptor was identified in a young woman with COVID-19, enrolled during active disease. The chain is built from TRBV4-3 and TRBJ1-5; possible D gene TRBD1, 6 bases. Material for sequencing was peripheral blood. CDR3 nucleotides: TGCGCCAGCAGCCAAGATTTTGGGGGGGGGCATCAGCCCCAGCATTTT. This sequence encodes CASSQDFGGGHQPQHF.